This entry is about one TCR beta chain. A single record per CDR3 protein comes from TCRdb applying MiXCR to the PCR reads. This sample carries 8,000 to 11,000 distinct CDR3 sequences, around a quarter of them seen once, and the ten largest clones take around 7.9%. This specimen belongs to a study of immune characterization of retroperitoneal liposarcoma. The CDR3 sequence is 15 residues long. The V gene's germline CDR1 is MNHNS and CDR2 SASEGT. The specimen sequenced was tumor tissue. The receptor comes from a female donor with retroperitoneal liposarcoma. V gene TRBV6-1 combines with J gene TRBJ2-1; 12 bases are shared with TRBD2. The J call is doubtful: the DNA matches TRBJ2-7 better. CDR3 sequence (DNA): TGTGCCAGCAGCCAAACTAGCGGGGGGCGGTACGAGCAGTACTTC. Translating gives CASSQTSGGRYEQYF.